Listed below are T cell receptor beta chains from one sample, sequenced in a study of blood T cell repertoires in COVID-19. The data were produced by immunoSEQ multiplex PCR, yet TCRdb's version contains in-frame clones alone and is incomplete. There are around 64,000 clones in the sample; around 87% occur only once, and roughly 5.6% lies in the top ten. Sequencing was done on a sample of peripheral blood. These receptors came from a man aged 50 to 60 with active COVID-19. Both conserved end residues are part of each CDR3. D genes are given only for firm matches. Expanded clones get a size class; other rows say once, few or many, or leave the size out.

D gene,V gene,clone size,J gene,CDR3 protein,CDR3 DNA
NA,TRBV9,NA,TRBJ1-2,CASSVGGGGYTF,TGTGCCAGCAGCGTAGGAGGAGGAGGCTACACCTTC
NA,TRBV7-8,few,TRBJ1-2,CASSLGPPPGYGYTF,TGTGCCAGCAGCTTAGGCCCCCCCCCAGGGTACGGCTACACCTTC
NA,TRBV5-1,NA,TRBJ2-1,CASSLEGGKGNEQFF,TGCGCCAGCAGCTTGGAGGGAGGCAAAGGAAATGAGCAGTTCTTC
NA,TRBV7-2,NA,TRBJ2-5,CASSFRGQQETQYF,TGTGCCAGCAGCTTCCGAGGACAACAAGAGACCCAGTACTTC
NA,TRBV5-6,few,TRBJ2-5,CASSQQETQYF,TGTGCCAGCAGCCAACAAGAGACCCAGTACTTC
TRBD2,TRBV7-3,NA,TRBJ2-1,CASSLSSGSVNEQFF,TGTGCCAGCAGCTTAAGTAGCGGGAGCGTCAATGAGCAGTTCTTC
NA,TRBV11-3,NA,TRBJ2-5,CASSRQSGETQYF,TGTGCCAGCAGCCGACAGAGCGGGGAGACCCAGTACTTC
TRBD1,TRBV5-5,NA,TRBJ1-5,CASSFTGVEQPQHF,TGTGCCAGCAGTTTTACAGGGGTTGAGCAGCCCCAGCATTTT
NA,TRBV11-3,NA,TRBJ2-7,CASSEQGYEQYF,TGTGCCAGCAGCGAACAGGGCTACGAGCAGTACTTC
TRBD2,TRBV20-1,NA,TRBJ2-7,CSASIGLAASYEQYF,TGCAGTGCTAGTATCGGACTAGCGGCCTCCTACGAGCAGTACTTC
NA,TRBV5-6,NA,TRBJ1-4,CASSLGQLNEKLFF,TGTGCCAGCAGCTTGGGACAGCTAAATGAAAAACTGTTTTTT
TRBD1,TRBV6-6,NA,TRBJ1-5,CASSYRTGLQPQHF,TGTGCCAGCAGTTACCGGACAGGGTTGCAGCCCCAGCATTTT
TRBD1,TRBV11-2,NA,TRBJ2-7,CASSLERTGREQYF,TGTGCCAGCAGCTTAGAGCGGACAGGGCGCGAGCAGTACTTC
NA,TRBV24-1,NA,TRBJ2-3,CATSVGQTLTDTQYF,TGTGCCACCAGTGTTGGTCAGACACTCACAGATACGCAGTATTTT
NA,TRBV11-3,NA,TRBJ2-3,CASSFEGGTQYF,TGTGCCAGCAGCTTTGAGGGCGGTACGCAGTATTTT
TRBD1,TRBV7-2,NA,TRBJ2-7,CASSPDRGSYEQYF,TGTGCCAGCAGCCCGGACAGGGGGAGCTACGAGCAGTACTTC
NA,TRBV2,NA,TRBJ2-7,CASSDQGSPYEQYF,TGTGCCAGCAGTGATCAGGGGTCCCCCTACGAGCAGTACTTC
TRBD2,TRBV18,few,TRBJ2-1,CASSPPSGKVGEQFF,TGTGCCAGCTCACCTCCCAGCGGGAAAGTTGGTGAGCAGTTCTTC
TRBD1,TRBV24-1,NA,TRBJ2-7,CATSVRQGRTYEQYF,TGTGCCACCAGTGTACGACAGGGGCGGACCTACGAGCAGTACTTC
NA,TRBV3-1/TRBV3-2,NA,TRBJ2-1,CASSQYYNEQFF,TGTGCCAGCAGCCAATACTACAATGAGCAGTTCTTC
TRBD1,TRBV15,once,TRBJ2-7,CATSRDRGRTYEQYF,TGTGCCACCAGCAGGGACAGGGGGCGTACCTACGAGCAGTACTTC
NA,TRBV4-1,few,TRBJ1-2,CASSQVPPGTVPKANYGYTF,TGCGCCAGCAGCCAAGTACCCCCAGGGACTGTTCCTAAAGCTAACTATGGCTACACCTTC
TRBD2,TRBV7-2,NA,TRBJ2-1,CASRPGLAGAGEQFF,TGTGCCAGCAGACCGGGACTAGCGGGAGCGGGGGAGCAGTTCTTC
TRBD1,TRBV12-3/TRBV12-4,NA,TRBJ1-5,CASGRTGNQPQHF,TGTGCCAGCGGACGGACAGGGAATCAGCCCCAGCATTTT
TRBD2,TRBV6-5,NA,TRBJ2-3,CASIRAGAGNTQYF,TGTGCCAGCATCAGAGCGGGAGCTGGGAATACGCAGTATTTT
TRBD2,TRBV19,NA,TRBJ2-1,CASSRSSGRVYNEQFF,TGTGCCAGTAGTAGGTCCAGCGGGAGGGTTTACAATGAGCAGTTCTTC
TRBD2,TRBV28,NA,TRBJ2-1,CASSLGSGSNEQFF,TGTGCCAGCAGTTTGGGTAGCGGGAGCAATGAGCAGTTCTTC
TRBD2,TRBV28,NA,TRBJ2-1,CASSWGTSGRGEQFF,TGTGCCAGCAGTTGGGGGACTAGCGGGCGGGGTGAGCAGTTCTTC
TRBD1,TRBV28,once,TRBJ2-3,CASSRGQAYTDTQYF,TGTGCCAGCAGCCGCGGACAGGCGTACACAGATACGCAGTATTTT
NA,TRBV13,NA,TRBJ1-1,CASSLGLGGSTEAFF,TGTGCCAGCAGCTTAGGCTTGGGGGGGAGCACTGAAGCTTTCTTT
NA,TRBV4-3,NA,TRBJ2-3,CASSQDLIGGTDTQYF,TGCGCCAGCAGCCAAGATTTAATAGGCGGAACAGATACGCAGTATTTT
NA,TRBV19,NA,TRBJ1-2,CASSIVGANYGYTF,TGTGCCAGTAGTATAGTGGGGGCAAACTATGGCTACACCTTC
TRBD2,TRBV5-4,NA,TRBJ2-5,CASSLGTSRQETQYF,TGTGCCAGCAGCCTAGGGACTAGCAGACAAGAGACCCAGTACTTC
TRBD2,TRBV3-1/TRBV3-2,NA,TRBJ2-4,CASTPAGGPGGNIQYF,TGTGCCAGCACCCCGGCGGGAGGGCCGGGTGGAAACATTCAGTACTTC
TRBD1,TRBV18,few,TRBJ2-7,CASSPPKVEWDRTYEQYF,TGTGCCAGCTCACCACCGAAGGTTGAGTGGGACAGGACCTACGAGCAGTACTTC
TRBD2,TRBV7-8,NA,TRBJ2-1,CASSLAPTLAGPDNEQFF,TGTGCCAGCAGCTTAGCCCCAACACTAGCGGGACCCGACAATGAGCAGTTCTTC
NA,TRBV6-5,NA,TRBJ2-6,CASSLYGHSGANVLTF,TGTGCCAGCAGTTTGTACGGTCACTCTGGGGCCAACGTCCTGACTTTC
NA,TRBV7-9,NA,TRBJ2-2,CASGGATNTGELFF,TGTGCCAGCGGTGGAGCTACGAACACCGGGGAGCTGTTTTTT